The sequence of this TCR beta chain was determined in a study of human T cells and chemical hapten exposure. This clonotype has at least ten counts. Time point here: patch test 2, 6 weeks after DPC sensitization. Treatment meaning: therapeutic diphenylcyclopropenone sensitization with weekly scalp DPC. This CDR3 spans 12 amino acids. V was cut by 5 bases and J by 4 bases, with 7 bases left in between. The V gene's germline CDR1 is MGHDK and CDR2 SYGVNS. In TCRdb, the RACE reads were re-called with MiXCR into one record per CDR3 protein. The sample includes a few hundred thousand distinct CDR3 sequences, about 6% of them seen just once.

The chain combines TRBV25-1 with TRBJ2-3; no clear D. This sample comprised whole blood, obtained in connection with sensitization to the hapten diphenylcyclopropenone (DPC). This clonotype was sampled from a woman under 30 with alopecia areata. Some clones in this sample may be carry-over from other donors' samples. CDR3 DNA sequence: TGTGCCAGCAGTTACCGGGCAGATACGCAGTATTTT. Translating gives CASSYRADTQYF.